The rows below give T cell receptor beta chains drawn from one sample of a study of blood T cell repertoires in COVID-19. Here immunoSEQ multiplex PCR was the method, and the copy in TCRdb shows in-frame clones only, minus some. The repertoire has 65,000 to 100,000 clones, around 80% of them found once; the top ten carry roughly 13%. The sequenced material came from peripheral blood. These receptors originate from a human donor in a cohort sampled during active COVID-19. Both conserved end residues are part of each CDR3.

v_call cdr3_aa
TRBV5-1 CASSYSGGIYEQYF
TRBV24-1 CATSDSRGFPQETQYF
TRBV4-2 CASSPSEGSYNSPLHF
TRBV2 CASSAPSGQEYEQYF
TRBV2 CASSERLGPNQPQHF
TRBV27 CASSFSHRNEQFF
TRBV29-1 CSVEDLGGINSYEQYF
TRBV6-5 CASRSHRDSLYGYTF
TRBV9 CASSLHLESSYEQYF
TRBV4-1 CASSQGTVSNQPQHF
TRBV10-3 CAISPGQNTQYF
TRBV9 CASSPWTGAGVEQFF
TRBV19 CASRGGSLDTQYF
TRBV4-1 CASSSREGYEQYF
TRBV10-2 CASSESRLRGTQYF
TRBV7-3 CASSKTSSGSYNEQFF
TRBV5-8 CASSVGTVEAFF
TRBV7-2 CASSPNWNTGELFF
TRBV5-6 CASSLLGFGANVLTF
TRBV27 CASSSSLTGGHYGYTF
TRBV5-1 CASGPTAGVNTEAFF
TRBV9 CASSAPPSWTGTGELFF
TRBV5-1 CASSLGQGGLNTEAFF
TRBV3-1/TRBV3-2 CASSQDKFSSGGRNTQYF
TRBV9 CASSGGSYNSPLHF
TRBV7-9 CASSLARGNTIYF
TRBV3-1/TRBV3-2 CASSHTSGAHSYEQYF
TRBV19 CASSIDRGTDTQYF
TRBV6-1 CASSDIEGATQYF
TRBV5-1 CASSWGPGRVMNTEAFF
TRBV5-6 CASSSPDRDYNSPLHF
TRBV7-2 CASSLTRDRDQAFF
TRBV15 CATSRRGQNTEAFF